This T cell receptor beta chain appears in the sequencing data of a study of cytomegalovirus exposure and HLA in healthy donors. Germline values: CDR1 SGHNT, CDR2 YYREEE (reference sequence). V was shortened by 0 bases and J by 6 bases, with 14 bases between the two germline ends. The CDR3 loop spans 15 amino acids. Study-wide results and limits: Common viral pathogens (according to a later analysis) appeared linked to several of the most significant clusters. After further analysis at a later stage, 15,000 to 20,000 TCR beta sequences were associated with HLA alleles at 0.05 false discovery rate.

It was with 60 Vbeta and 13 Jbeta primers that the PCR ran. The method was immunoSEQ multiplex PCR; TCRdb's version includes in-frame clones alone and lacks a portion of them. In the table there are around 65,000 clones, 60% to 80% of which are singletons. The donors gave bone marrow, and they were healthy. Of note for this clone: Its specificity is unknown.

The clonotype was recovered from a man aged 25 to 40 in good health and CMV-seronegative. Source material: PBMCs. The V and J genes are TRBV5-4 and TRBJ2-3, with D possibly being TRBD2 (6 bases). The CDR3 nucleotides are TGTGCCAGCAGCTTGGCCGTCGCCGGGGGTGATACGCAGTATTTT. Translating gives CASSLAVAGGDTQYF. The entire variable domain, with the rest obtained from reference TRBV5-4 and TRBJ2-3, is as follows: ETGVTQSPTHLIKTRGQQVTLRCSSQSGHNTVSWYQQALGQGPQFIFQYYREEENGRGNFPPRFSGLQFPNYSSELNVNALELDDSALYLCASSLAVAGGDTQYFGPGTRLTVL.